The next 3 T cell receptor beta chains were all read from a single sample in a study of blood T cells in healthy people across ages. A J-beta primer mix and a sample-barcoded 5' primer were used in a second PCR of roughly 6 to 11 cycles. One entry per CDR3 protein, called by TCRdb with MiXCR from the 5' RACE reads. The sample yields approximately 780,000 distinct CDR3 sequences, under 30% seen once. These data also formed part of another study, on T cells of mothers and their children.

Specimen: blood. These receptor sequences come from a boy aged 5-17 years in good health.

Only a few counts were recorded for this clonotype. This sequence joins TRBV7-9 and TRBJ1-4; tentatively, D is TRBD1 (5 bases). V gave up 6 bases and J gave up 4 bases, with 18 bases separating them. CDR3 length: 16 amino acids. CDR1 and CDR2 (germline): SEHNR, FQNEAQ (reference sequence). The CDR3 DNA reads as TGTGCCAGCAGTCCAGGGTGGGGGAACCATAATGAAAAACTGTTTTTT. It is translated as CASSPGWGNHNEKLFF.

V and J are TRBV6-2 or TRBV6-3 and TRBJ2-3, with D possibly TRBD2 on 5 matching bases. This CDR3 contains 14 residues. The ends were cut back, 6 bases at V and 8 bases at J, with 18 bases in the middle. CDR1 MNHEY and CDR2 SVGEGT come from the germline V gene. The CDR3 sequence: CASSQTSPSGTQYF. CDR3 DNA: TGTGCCAGCAGCCAAACGAGCCCCAGCGGTACGCAGTATTTT.

This clonotype came up a few times. The chain couples TRBV21-1 to TRBJ2-7. TRBV21-1 is reported as a pseudogene. This CDR3 has 18 amino acids. The CDR3 DNA follows: TGTGCCAGCAGCTGGGTCCGAGACGCAACACCCAGCTCCTACGAGCAGTACTTC. Amino acid sequence: CASSWVRDATPSSYEQYF.